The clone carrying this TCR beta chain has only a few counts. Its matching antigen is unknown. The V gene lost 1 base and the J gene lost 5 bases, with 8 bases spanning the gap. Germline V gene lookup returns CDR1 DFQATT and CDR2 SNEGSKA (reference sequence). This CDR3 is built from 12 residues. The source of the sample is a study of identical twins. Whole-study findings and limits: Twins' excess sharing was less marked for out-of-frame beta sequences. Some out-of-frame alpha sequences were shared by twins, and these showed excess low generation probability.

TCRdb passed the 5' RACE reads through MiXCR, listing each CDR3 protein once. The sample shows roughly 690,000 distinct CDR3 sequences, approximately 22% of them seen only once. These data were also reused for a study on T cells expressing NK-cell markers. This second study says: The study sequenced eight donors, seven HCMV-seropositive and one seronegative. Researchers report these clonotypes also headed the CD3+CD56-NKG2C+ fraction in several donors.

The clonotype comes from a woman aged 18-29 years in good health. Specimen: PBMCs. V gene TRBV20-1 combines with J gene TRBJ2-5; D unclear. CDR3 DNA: TGCAGTGCTAGAGCAGCTCACGAGACCCAGTACTTC. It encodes CSARAAHETQYF.